This is a list of T cell receptor beta chains from one sample in a study of blood T cell repertoires in COVID-19. Here immunoSEQ multiplex PCR was the method, and the copy in TCRdb shows in-frame clones only, minus some. The top ten hold roughly 2% of the sample, which has about 400,000 clones, approximately 85% seen once. Material: PBMCs or T cells enriched from blood (not recorded which). These receptors were collected from a woman aged 40 to 55 with acute COVID-19. CDR3s include the opening cysteine and the closing phenylalanine or tryptophan. The D gene is left open where the match is weak. Clone size appears in some rows only: once, few, many, or a class for an expanded clone.

j_call,v_call,clone_size,d_call,cdr3_aa,cdr3_nt
TRBJ1-6,TRBV2,-,TRBD1,CASSDHRGQGQNNSPLHF,TGTGCCAGCAGTGACCACAGGGGACAGGGACAGAATAATTCACCCCTCCACTTT
TRBJ1-2,TRBV18,once,-,CASSPTSDYGYTF,TGTGCCAGCTCACCAACGTCAGATTATGGCTACACCTTC
TRBJ2-7,TRBV5-3,-,-,CARSLGGTTTYEQYF,TGTGCCAGAAGCTTGGGGGGGACAACTACCTACGAGCAGTACTTC
TRBJ2-3,TRBV28,-,TRBD2,CASSLSLLAGGLVADTQYF,TGTGCCAGCAGTTTATCATTACTAGCGGGGGGGCTGGTGGCAGATACGCAGTATTTT
TRBJ1-2,TRBV7-9,-,TRBD1,CASSLGTGSLWYYTF,TGTGCCAGCAGCTTAGGGACAGGCTCCCTCTGGTACTACACCTTC
TRBJ1-2,TRBV27,few,TRBD1,CASSRQGRDYGYTF,TGTGCCAGCAGTAGACAGGGGAGGGACTATGGCTACACCTTC
TRBJ2-2,TRBV5-1,-,TRBD2,CAIRIQTGTSHTGELFF,TGCGCCATCCGTATCCAGACCGGGACTAGTCACACCGGGGAGCTGTTTTTT
TRBJ1-4,TRBV9,-,TRBD1,CASSVGTDSTNEKLFF,TGTGCCAGCAGCGTTGGGACAGATTCAACTAATGAAAAACTGTTTTTT
TRBJ2-2,TRBV7-2,-,-,CASSLDARNTGELFF,TGTGCCAGCAGCTTAGATGCCAGAAACACCGGGGAGCTGTTTTTT
TRBJ1-2,TRBV4-1,once,-,CASSQVGSHYGYTF,TGCGCCAGCAGCCAAGTGGGCAGTCACTATGGCTACACCTTC
TRBJ2-1,TRBV5-4,-,-,CASSPIGLPEQFF,TGTGCCAGCAGCCCAATCGGACTACCCGAGCAGTTCTTC
TRBJ2-5,TRBV5-6,-,TRBD1,CASSHLIEQGPGETQYF,TGTGCCAGCAGCCACTTGATCGAACAGGGGCCCGGGGAGACCCAGTACTTC
TRBJ1-4,TRBV6-5,-,-,CASSSQPGRDNEKLFF,TGTGCCAGCAGTTCCCAACCGGGGCGGGATAATGAAAAACTGTTTTTT
TRBJ2-3,TRBV10-3,once,-,CAISESTSSSADTQYF,TGTGCCATCAGTGAGTCGACGTCTAGCTCCGCAGATACGCAGTATTTT
TRBJ2-1,TRBV7-8,-,-,CASSLAGFKAGEQFF,TGTGCCAGCAGCTTAGCCGGTTTCAAGGCGGGTGAGCAGTTCTTC
TRBJ2-7,TRBV7-2,-,-,CASSLTAYEQYF,TGTGCCAGCAGCTTAACAGCCTACGAGCAGTACTTC
TRBJ1-3,TRBV5-1,-,-,CASSPAPTAMGNTIYF,TGCGCCAGCAGCCCGGCCCCGACAGCAATGGGGAACACCATATATTTT
TRBJ2-2,TRBV5-6,-,TRBD1,CASRRFRDSAITGELFF,TGTGCCAGCAGACGATTCCGGGACAGTGCGATCACCGGGGAGCTGTTTTTT
TRBJ1-4,TRBV10-3,-,TRBD1,CAISGTGGSFVEKLFF,TGTGCCATCAGTGGGACAGGCGGTAGTTTCGTTGAAAAACTGTTTTTT
TRBJ1-6,TRBV13,-,-,CASSLRTARNSPLHF,TGTGCCAGCAGCCTAAGGACAGCCAGAAATTCACCCCTCCACTTT
TRBJ2-5,TRBV6-6,-,TRBD2,CASRHPIAGQETQYF,TGTGCCAGCAGGCACCCAATAGCGGGGCAAGAGACCCAGTACTTC
TRBJ1-2,TRBV3-1/TRBV3-2,-,-,CASSQSSRSLYGYTF,TGTGCCAGCAGCCAAAGCTCTCGCTCACTCTATGGCTACACCTTC
TRBJ1-4,TRBV19,-,TRBD1,CASSSPGQGVNEKLFF,TGTGCCAGTAGTAGCCCGGGACAGGGTGTCAACGAAAAACTGTTTTTT
TRBJ2-1,TRBV9,-,TRBD2,CASSVTAGGHNEQFF,TGTGCCAGCAGCGTAACGGCGGGGGGGCACAATGAGCAGTTCTTC
TRBJ1-1,TRBV27,-,-,CASSLFFGRVDTEAFF,TGTGCCAGCAGTTTATTTTTCGGCAGGGTAGACACTGAAGCTTTCTTT
TRBJ1-6,TRBV5-1,-,-,CASSPLSPRDYVDSPLHF,TGCGCCAGCAGCCCGCTTTCCCCCCGGGACTACGTAGATTCACCCCTCCACTTT
TRBJ1-4,TRBV21-1,-,-,CASSRQQGIWHEKLFF,TGTGCCAGCAGCCGCCAGCAGGGTATTTGGCATGAAAAACTGTTTTTT
TRBJ2-7,TRBV11-2,-,-,CASRAQGSLFYEQYF,TGTGCCAGCAGGGCCCAGGGGTCCCTTTTCTACGAGCAGTACTTC
TRBJ1-3,TRBV7-8,-,TRBD1,CASSLTGYSGNTIYF,TGTGCCAGCAGCTTGACAGGGTACTCTGGAAACACCATATATTTT
TRBJ1-2,TRBV19,-,TRBD1,CASRGQGNYGYTF,TGTGCCAGTAGGGGACAGGGGAACTATGGCTACACCTTC
TRBJ2-1,TRBV27,-,TRBD2,CASSLWGLGNEQFF,TGTGCCAGCAGTTTATGGGGACTAGGTAATGAGCAGTTCTTC
TRBJ1-4,TRBV19,-,TRBD1,CASTPTGGAGEKLFF,TGTGCCAGTACCCCGACAGGGGGCGCGGGTGAAAAACTGTTTTTT
TRBJ1-1,TRBV29-1,-,TRBD1,CSVRDSQTAAFF,TGCAGCGTCCGGGACAGCCAGACCGCTGCTTTCTTT
TRBJ2-1,TRBV7-9,-,TRBD2,CASSWGAGGGYNEQFF,TGTGCCAGCAGCTGGGGTGCGGGCGGGGGGTACAATGAGCAGTTCTTC
TRBJ2-7,TRBV5-6,-,-,CASSLSAEQYF,TGTGCCAGCAGCTTGTCAGCGGAGCAGTACTTC
TRBJ2-1,TRBV10-3,-,TRBD2,CAIRLAGGPSEQFF,TGTGCCATCAGACTAGCGGGGGGGCCTAGTGAGCAGTTCTTC
TRBJ2-2,TRBV7-8,-,-,CASSSSTGNTGELFF,TGTGCCAGCAGCTCGTCGACAGGGAACACCGGGGAGCTGTTTTTT
TRBJ2-6,TRBV7-6,-,-,CASSPAAGAGANVLTF,TGTGCCAGCAGCCCCGCCGCAGGGGCTGGGGCCAACGTCCTGACTTTC
TRBJ2-3,TRBV7-9,-,TRBD1,CASSRTGNTDTQYF,TGTGCCAGCAGCAGGACAGGAAACACAGATACGCAGTATTTT
TRBJ2-1,TRBV19,-,TRBD1,CASSGDSSNEQFF,TGTGCCAGTAGTGGGGACAGCTCGAATGAGCAGTTCTTC
TRBJ2-3,TRBV5-4,-,TRBD1,CASSEDRGYTDTQYF,TGTGCCAGCAGCGAGGACAGGGGGTATACAGATACGCAGTATTTT
TRBJ2-2,TRBV11-2,-,-,CASSRTIKNTGELFF,TGTGCCAGCAGCAGGACTATAAAGAACACCGGGGAGCTGTTTTTT
TRBJ1-2,TRBV7-8,-,TRBD1,CASSLDRGRDYGYTF,TGTGCCAGCAGCCTGGACAGGGGGCGCGACTATGGCTACACCTTC
TRBJ1-2,TRBV10-1,-,TRBD1,CASSQDPGGAYGYTF,TGCGCCAGCAGCCAAGACCCAGGGGGCGCCTATGGCTACACCTTC
TRBJ1-2,TRBV2,-,TRBD1,CASSLDRADYGYTF,TGTGCCAGCAGTCTGGACAGGGCAGACTATGGCTACACCTTC
TRBJ1-1,TRBV14,few,-,CASSQSLFLGGDTEAFF,TGTGCCAGCAGCCAATCGTTGTTTCTAGGGGGGGACACTGAAGCTTTCTTT